The source of this T cell receptor beta chain is a study of OX40 agonist ivuxolimab in advanced cancers. Overall study context: It was permissible to have had prior anti-PD-1, anti-PD-L1 or anti-CTLA-4 therapy, and about 40% had some.

V trimming: 10 bases; J trimming: 6 bases; junction bases outside the gene matches: 14. Germline assignment: CDR1 MNHEY and CDR2 SVGAGI. This CDR3 is 14 amino acids long. This table comes from immunoSEQ multiplex PCR, and its TCRdb copy is limited to in-frame clones, with some not included. The sample has about 61,000 clones, 75% to 90% seen once. Study findings and constraints: There was clonal expansion of CD4+ and CD8+ blood T cells by week 6 at 0.1 to 3.0 mg/kg.

In the case of this clone: The antigen remains unidentified.

The gene calls are TRBV6-5 and TRBJ2-7, with 8 bases that match TRBD2. The receptor comes from an adult with an advanced solid tumor such as melanoma, head and neck, liver or kidney cancer. This specimen consisted of CD4+ or CD8+ T cells sorted from blood, obtained in a trial of the OX40 agonist ivuxolimab. DNA of the CDR3: TGTGCCACCAAAAGCGGGAGCCGGCCGGGCGAGCAGTACTTC. It is translated as CATKSGSRPGEQYF.